This T cell receptor (beta chain) is from a study of cytomegalovirus exposure and HLA in healthy donors (dated by TCRdb to about 2017). With respect to the entire study: According to an earlier analysis of around 600 of the donors, some 180 million T cells yielded over 90 million unique TCR beta sequences and more than 250 Gb of sequence data. Rather than drawing on any new phenotypic data, the later analysis identified candidate immune exposures from TCR beta sequences and the way those sequences occurred across donors. To decide whether each TCR beta V gene segment behaved as functional or pseudogenic, an earlier analysis of approximately 590 of the donors relied on high-throughput TCR beta sequencing. The study aimed to test whether signatures of past pathogen exposure could be identified by cataloging public T cell receptors. The number of typed donors differed by locus: roughly 629-640 for A, B, C, DRB1 and DQB1; approximately 540 for DQA1; 606 for DPA1; and about 470 for DPB1. To predict cytomegalovirus infection status, the study brought together high-throughput TCR immunosequencing, statistical association of individual TCRs with disease status, and machine learning. To study patterns of TCR occurrence, a later analysis re-analyzed previously published TCR beta repertoires from around 670 donors and added high-resolution HLA genotyping. Among 398 genotyped donors of the cohort, an average of about 240,000 unique TCR beta nucleotide sequences was sequenced per donor, of which approximately 18% were non-productive. Of the 300 to 450 genotyped donors, 65% to 90% were placed in the genetic ancestry cluster associated with self-reported Caucasian donors. Besides the first cohort of 500 to 700 subjects, a separate validation cohort made up of 95 to 150 different subjects was used. Roughly 5 DR-DQ haplotypes were handled as single units for association and clustering because linkage in the cohort was strong. Class I and class II HLA loci were covered by the typing at four-digit resolution. A later genetic analysis used genome-wide SNP genotypes for about 60% of the roughly 700 donors, treating that subset as a discovery cohort. Approximately 300 gigabases of sequencing data and around 87 million unique TCR sequences were included in an early release covering around 650 HLA-typed donors. Donor age, sex, ethnicity and CMV serostatus were compiled alongside the repertoire data. The study profiled the T cell repertoires of hundreds of subjects by immunosequencing and related them to cytomegalovirus serostatus. Every discovery cohort repertoire had been produced on one sequencing platform.

Results the study describes overall, beyond this receptor: Because counts were too low, fewer than 20 rarely observed V segments, including chromosome 9 orphons, were excluded from the earlier analysis of 587 of the donors. Strong co-occurrence of HLA alleles, especially DR and DQ, made assigning TCR associations to individual alleles difficult. In a later analysis, TCR association rates were found to vary across HLA loci, with the most associated TCRs seen for DRB1 alleles and the fewest for HLA-C alleles. HLA typing was unavailable for some donors at each locus, so association tests used only the typed subset. In a later genetic analysis, a missense DCLRE1C variant was associated with V-gene and J-gene trimming of TCR beta chains, and the association was replicated in an independent cohort. Most CMV-associated TCR beta chains appeared to be HLA-restricted in a later analysis, and the HLA associations seemed to be driven largely by CMV exposure. Some IMGT-functional V segments, including TRBV6-2 and TRBV6-3, could not be distinguished by the 87-base-pair reads and were therefore excluded. Cytomegalovirus status was reported to be diagnosed by the classifier with high specificity and sensitivity in both the original and validation cohorts. A cluster of highly shared sequence variants was judged likely to represent a technical artifact of the sequencing pipeline. Several of the top co-occurrence clusters appeared to be linked to parvovirus B19, influenza, CMV and Epstein-Barr virus, according to a later analysis. An earlier analysis of approximately 500 of the donors showed that most TCR beta V segments appeared in productive rearrangements either about 87% or about 30% of the time, which broadly matched IMGT annotations. The presence/absence analyses assumed that sequencing depth was roughly uniform across donors, and that assumption may not be true. In vitro tests confirmed that a few of the cytomegalovirus-associated TCR beta chains recognize cytomegalovirus antigens. In the study, around 150 TCR beta chains were listed as associated with cytomegalovirus. Correlated functional status among segregating V segments might reflect linkage disequilibrium, but an unknown experimental factor could not be ruled out. A later genetic analysis reported fewer N-insertions in productive TCRs among donors in an Asian-associated ancestry cluster than the roughly 620-donor mean. In a later analysis, HLA-associated TCR beta chains showed more clonal expansion and lower generation probabilities than non-associated chains that were equally common. The only immune exposure information available for the cohort was CMV serostatus. A further reported finding was that TCR beta sequences accurately predicted the HLA-A and HLA-B alleles for most subjects in the first cohort. It was suggested by the authors that the approach could potentially be generalized to other disease states and immunological phenotypes. Only TCR beta chains were sequenced in this cohort, and the absence of alpha or paired-chain data limited detectable features. While some public TCRs were present in many individuals, most TCR sequences turned up only very rarely across donors. Specific HLA alleles were associated with roughly 17,000 TCR beta sequences at a false discovery rate of 0.05 in a later analysis.

The cohort was made up of about 610 healthy bone marrow donors. At the time of sampling, all cohort members were nominally healthy, though unrecorded immune exposures were likely present. The donor tested CMV seropositive and was one of the 289 seropositive cohort members. A peripheral blood sample was provided by each donor, and peripheral blood mononuclear cells were used for TCR beta sequencing. The Qiagen DNeasy Blood Extraction Kit was used to extract genomic DNA from the blood cell samples. There are 13 amino acids in the CDR3, from cysteine to phenylalanine inclusive. Here the CDR3 DNA is all that survives: 39 bases in frame from base 1. In the germline V gene (reference sequence), CDR1 corresponds to MNHEY and CDR2 to SMNVEV. Deletion took 6 bases off V and 5 bases off J, with a span of 13 bases between the germline ends. Comment on this clone: What this receptor recognizes is not known. No much larger clone exists at a distance of one base, and base qualities are not known.

Libraries were prepared through the immunoSEQ multiplex PCR assay. The multiplex PCR relied on a mix of 60 forward primers for TCR Vbeta segments and 13 reverse primers for TCR Jbeta segments. The CDR3 region of rearranged TCR beta genes was amplified from genomic DNA with a multiplex PCR assay. Amplified TCR beta libraries were sequenced as 87-base-pair reads on the Illumina HiSeq System. In the source study's methods: Across the roughly 700 repertoires, a later analysis counted 80 million or so unique TCR beta chains, 8.5 million to 12 million of which were shared by at least two donors. A nearest-neighbor algorithm error-corrected the raw reads and collapsed the reads into unique sequences, merging closely related sequences to remove PCR and sequencing errors. V, D and J gene segments were assigned by aligning CDR3 sequences to IMGT reference sequences. For a sequence to be retained, at least a six-nucleotide match to both a V gene segment and a J gene segment was required. Rearrangements were classified as productive when the CDR3 lacked stop codons and remained in frame with V and J, and all other rearrangements were classified as non-productive. CDR3 was defined according to IMGT convention as the region running from the second conserved V-encoded cysteine to the conserved J-encoded phenylalanine. The earlier analysis of around 640 of the donors excluded sequences that lacked an unambiguous match to a single V gene segment. An earlier analysis of 450 to 650 of the donors called V segments functional above 56.7% productive rearrangements and segregating when the between-donor standard deviation exceeded 5%. A statistical classification framework was developed to diagnose cytomegalovirus status using the catalog of TCR beta chain sequences. V and J gene assignment, in a later analysis, came from comparing TCR nucleotide sequences with IMGT/GENE-DB human TR gene sequences. In a later analysis, CDR3 sequences and most-parsimonious VDJ recombination scenarios were assigned using the TCRdist pipeline. A later analysis defined each TCR beta chain by its CDR3 amino acid sequence plus V-gene family, and excluded reads lacking a unique V-gene family. A later analysis removed over 500 highly shared, low-generation-probability nucleotide sequences to deal with suspected cross-contamination and a sequencing artifact. A later analysis calculated a clonal expansion index for each public chain from normalized within-repertoire ranks of inferred template counts. In a later analysis, generation probabilities were computed with a VDJ recombination model fitted to out-of-frame rearrangements, and the resulting probabilities were checked against IGoR. A later analysis scored TCR-TCR, TCR-HLA and TCR-CMV co-occurrence with hypergeometric tests, applying a repertoire-size bias correction to TCR pairs. To estimate false discovery rates, a later analysis permuted the HLA or CMV assignments 20 times. In a later analysis, co-occurring TCRs were grouped using DBSCAN, and TCRdist sequence similarity was added for clustering within HLA-allele-positive subsets. Repertoires with fewer than 30,000 or more than 120,000 public chains were left out of co-occurrence clustering, as were four to six repertoires with anomalous nucleotide sharing. Entries here come from immuneACCESS through TCRdb and include only in-frame sequences with V and J called. Some clones fail to appear in such tables; in the studies checked, an unresolved V gene covers under half of the shortfall, and the cause of the remainder is unknown. V and J calls plus clone size are reproduced from that table; the DNA served to infer D and trimming. This sample comprises 110,000 to 150,000 clones, more than 70% of them detected only once. Over 1% of the sample comes from the top ten.

This TCR was recovered from a male donor in good health and CMV-seropositive. Input material: PBMCs. This chain is built from TRBV27 and TRBJ1-2, and the D gene may be TRBD1, 6 bases matching. The nucleotides are TGTGCCAGCAGAGGGGGATTGGGGTATGGCTACACCTTC. It codes for CASRGGLGYGYTF.